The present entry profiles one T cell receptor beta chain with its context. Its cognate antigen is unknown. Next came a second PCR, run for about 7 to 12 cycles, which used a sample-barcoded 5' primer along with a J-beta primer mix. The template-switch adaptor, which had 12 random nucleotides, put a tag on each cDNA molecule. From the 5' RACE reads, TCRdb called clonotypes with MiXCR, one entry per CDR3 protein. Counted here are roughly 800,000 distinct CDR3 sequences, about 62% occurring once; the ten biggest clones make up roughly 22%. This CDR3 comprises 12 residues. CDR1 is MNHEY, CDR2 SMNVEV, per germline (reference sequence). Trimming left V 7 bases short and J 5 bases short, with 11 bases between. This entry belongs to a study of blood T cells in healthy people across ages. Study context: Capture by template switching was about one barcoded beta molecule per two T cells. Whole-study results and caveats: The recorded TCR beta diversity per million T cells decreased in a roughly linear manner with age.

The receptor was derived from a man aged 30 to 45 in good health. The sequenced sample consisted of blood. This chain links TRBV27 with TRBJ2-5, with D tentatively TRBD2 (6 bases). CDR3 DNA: TGTGCCAGCACCGCGGGGTGGGAGACCCAGTACTTC. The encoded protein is CASTAGWETQYF.